The 12 T cell receptor beta chains below were found in one sample sequenced in a study of blood T cell repertoires in COVID-19. The data were produced by immunoSEQ multiplex PCR, yet TCRdb's version contains in-frame clones alone and is incomplete. The sample consists of 200,000 to 250,000 clones, approximately 86% of them appearing once. The sample consisted of PBMCs or T cells enriched from blood (not recorded which). These receptors were collected from a woman in her thirties or forties with acute COVID-19.

Comment on this clone: Relative to the germline gene, one junction end is altered; a read error may explain this. V usage is TRBV5-1 and J usage is TRBJ1-1, with D possibly being TRBD1 (5 bases). Germline V gives CDR1 SGHRS, CDR2 YFSETQ. The CDR3 is made up of 17 amino acids. The CDR3 bases are TGCGCCAGCAGGTTGGGACGAACAGCATCGGGGATCACTGAAGCTTTCTTT. It specifies CASRLGRTASGITEAFF.

The chain carries TRBV19 and TRBJ2-1, with D possibly being TRBD2 (5 bases). With 5 bases removed from V and 6 bases from J, the gap between germline ends came to 17 bases. This CDR3 spans 15 amino acids. The germline V gene has CDR1 LNHDA and CDR2 SQIVND (reference sequence). The DNA of the CDR3 is TGTGCCAGTAGTTCTCGGACTCGTTGGGCCAATGAGCAGTTCTTC. This sequence encodes CASSSRTRWANEQFF.

V is TRBV30 and J is TRBJ2-3, with 13 bases aligning to TRBD2. The CDR3 length is 15 residues. Germline values: CDR1 GTSNPN, CDR2 SVGIG (reference sequence). V lost 3 bases to trimming and J lost 4 bases; unmatched junction nucleotides: 4. The CDR3 is CAWSWTSGSADTQYF. The DNA of the CDR3 is TGTGCCTGGAGCTGGACTAGCGGGAGTGCAGATACGCAGTATTTT.

This clone was picked up a small number of times. This chain connects TRBV27 to TRBJ1-1, with D hard to call. The germline gives CDR1 MNHEY, CDR2 SMNVEV (reference sequence). The CDR3 extends over 11 amino acids. Trimming took off 7 bases at V and 5 bases at J, with 8 bases between the two ends. CDR3 nucleotides: TGTGCCAGCACAGGAAGAACTGAAGCTTTCTTT. This translates into CASTGRTEAFF.

This sequence joins TRBV29-1 and TRBJ2-3, with 7 nucleotides matching TRBD1. Germline values: CDR1 SQVTM, CDR2 ANQGSEA. CDR3 length: 14 amino acids. V was clipped by 6 bases and J by 3 bases; unmatched bases: 9. CDR3 in DNA: TGCAGCGTAGATAACAGGGGCGCGACAGATACGCAGTATTTT. Protein sequence: CSVDNRGATDTQYF.

A single count supports this clone. This chain joins TRBV7-7 and TRBJ1-1, with a tentative D call TRBD1 (6 bases). The CDR3 sequence is 17 residues long. With 5 bases removed from V and 0 bases from J, the gap between germline ends came to 19 bases. CDR1 SSHAT and CDR2 FNYEAQ come from the germline V gene (reference sequence). CDR3 sequence: CASSPIHETGLNTEAFF. The CDR3 DNA follows: TGTGCCAGCAGCCCGATCCACGAAACAGGGTTGAACACTGAAGCTTTCTTT. Filled out from reference TRBV7-7 and TRBJ1-1, the complete variable domain reads GAGVSQSPRYKVTKRGQDVTLRCDPISSHATLYWYQQALGQGPEFLTYFNYEAQPDKSGLPSDRFSAERPEGSISTLTIQRTEQRDSAMYRCASSPIHETGLNTEAFFGQGTRLTVV.

The gene calls are TRBV19 and TRBJ2-1, with 8 positions matching TRBD2. Germline CDR1 is LNHDA and CDR2 is SQIVND (reference sequence). CDR3 length: 15 amino acids. The trim removed 4 bases at V and 3 bases at J, leaving 5 bases unmatched. Written as DNA, the CDR3 is TGTGCCAGTAGTACTAGCGGGCCCTTCTACAATGAGCAGTTCTTC. Its translation is CASSTSGPFYNEQFF.

The chain has TRBV7-6 and TRBJ2-1; 9 bases align to TRBD2. The CDR3 loop spans 15 amino acids. V gave up 5 bases and J gave up 5 bases; unmatched junction bases: 7. Germline CDR1 and CDR2: SGHVS and FNYEAQ. This chain's CDR3 is CASSQLAGLDNEQFF. The CDR3 DNA sequence: TGTGCCAGCAGCCAGCTAGCGGGATTAGACAATGAGCAGTTCTTC. Drawing the rest from reference TRBV7-6 and TRBJ2-1, the complete variable domain is GAGVSQSPRYKVTKRGQDVALRCDPISGHVSLYWYRQALGQGPEFLTYFNYEAQQDKSGLPNDRFSAERPEGSISTLTIQRTEQRDSAMYRCASSQLAGLDNEQFFGPGTRLTVL.

The chain is built from TRBV10-3 and TRBJ1-5; 7 bases agree with TRBD1. The V segment lost 0 bases and the J segment 11 bases; nucleotides outside the gene matches: 10. This CDR3 is 15 amino acids long. Germline-derived CDR1 and CDR2 are ENHRY and SYGVKD. Written as DNA, the CDR3 is TGTGCCATCAGTGAGTCGAGGGGACAGTCACTAGCCCAGCATTTT. This encodes CAISESRGQSLAQHF.

The rearrangement joins TRBV19 to TRBJ1-5; TRBD1 agrees at 7 bases. Per the germline V gene, CDR1 is LNHDA and CDR2 is SQIVND (reference sequence). The CDR3 has 15 amino acids. The trim removed 8 bases at V and 7 bases at J, leaving 14 bases unmatched. DNA for the CDR3: TGTGCCAGTGGACAGGAAGTTCCCAAGGGGCAGCCCCAGCATTTT. Translating it yields CASGQEVPKGQPQHF.

This rearrangement joins TRBV6-1 to TRBJ2-3, with unresolved D. Germline CDR1 and CDR2: MNHNS and SASEGT. V was cut by 3 bases and J by 3 bases, with 10 bases left in between. The CDR3 length is 14 residues. This CDR3 is CASSDTSVTDTQYF. The CDR3 DNA reads as TGTGCCAGCAGTGACACCTCAGTTACAGATACGCAGTATTTT.

The gene calls are TRBV7-2 and TRBJ1-5, with 7 bases identical to TRBD1. V trimming: 5 bases; J trimming: 2 bases; junction bases outside the gene matches: 6. CDR3 length: 15 residues. The germline V gene has CDR1 SGHTA and CDR2 FQGNSA. CDR3 DNA: TGTGCCAGCAGCCCGCAGGGGGGTGGCAATCAGCCCCAGCATTTT. This translates into CASSPQGGGNQPQHF.